The 8 T cell receptor delta chains presented below share a single source sample, sequenced in a study of Vδ1+ human thymocytes. RNA was extracted from the cells and then reverse transcribed. Multiplex PCR used pooled V-gene forward primers and a constant-region reverse primer to amplify CDR3s. TCRdb reanalyzed the multiplex PCR reads using CATT. This table has about 75,000 delta-chain clones, roughly a third appearing once. Study-wide results and caveats: In the thymus, TRG and TRD repertoires looked highly polyclonal with Gaussian CDR3 lengths.

These TCRs' antigens remain unknown. Sequencing used Vdelta1+ gamma-delta thymocytes from the thymus. Sample subset: FACS-sorted CD3+ TCRalphabeta- TCRVdelta1+ TCRVdelta2- thymocytes. Every receptor here comes from a boy in the first two years of life who had congenital heart surgery.

The chain links TRDV1 to TRDJ1; TRDD3 aligns across 7 bases. The CDR3 spans 19 residues. J gave up 9 bases and V 1 base, and 23 bases lay outside the gene matches. Germline assignment: CDR1 TSWWSYY and CDR2 QGS. Here the CDR3 reads CALGEHLRPRISGIGELIF. CDR3 coding DNA: TGTGCTCTTGGGGAACATCTACGGCCCCGTATATCGGGGATAGGCGAACTCATCTTT.

A remark on this clone: This clone may be a read error of a much larger clone one base away. The rearrangement uses TRDV2 and TRDJ1, with TRDD3 identical over 13 bases. J gave up 2 bases and V 1 base, and 9 bases lay outside the gene matches. Germline V gene sequence: CDR1 GEAIGNYY, CDR2 EKD. CDR3 length equals 18 residues. CDR3 nucleotides: TGTGCCTGTGACACGGGTACTGGGGGATACGGTCTTACCGATAAACTCATCTTT. Its translation: CACDTGTGGYGLTDKLIF.

This chain connects TRDV1 to TRDJ1; 11 positions agree with TRDD3. V lost 3 bases and J lost 2; bases outside the gene matches: 17. Germline lookup yields CDR1 TSWWSYY and CDR2 QGS. The CDR3 length is 20 residues. The CDR3 nucleotides read TGTGCTCTTGGGGAGTTCTCCTACTGGGGGATAAGAAAATTTACCGATAAACTCATCTTT. It yields the protein CALGEFSYWGIRKFTDKLIF.

Comment on this clone: At one of its ends the junction is not consistent with the germline gene, which may arise from a read error. Within the sample, other DNA sequences also encode this same CDR3. This chain joins TRDV1 and TRDJ1; 8 bases are a match to TRDD3. CDR3 size: 24 residues. Germline lookup yields CDR1 TSWWSYY and CDR2 QGS. CDR3 coding DNA: TGTGCTCTTGGGGAACTATGGAGGGCTTTCCTTTCTCCCGTACTGGGGATACCCACCGATAAACTCATCTTC. This encodes CALGELWRAFLSPVLGIPTDKLIF.

This clone has just a few counts. One end of the junction does not line up with germline, which may come from a read error. The chain recombines TRDV1 with TRDJ1; possible D gene TRDD2, 5 bases. This CDR3 has 9 amino acids. The germline CDR1 and CDR2 sequences are TSWWSYY and QGS. CDR3 residues: CALGEIAFF. CDR3 DNA sequence: TGTGCTCTTGGGGAAATCGCCTTCTTC.

The V gene is TRDV2, the J gene TRDJ1; 9 bases match TRDD3. Germline V lookup: CDR1 GEAIGNYY, CDR2 EKD. The trim removed 3 bases at V and 2 bases at J, leaving 15 bases unmatched. CDR3 length equals 18 residues. Here the CDR3 DNA reads TGTGCCTGTGACCCCCTTCGTGGGGGATATAGAGGGACCGATAAACTCATCTTT. It is translated as CACDPLRGGYRGTDKLIF.

J is TRDJ1 and V is TRDV1; 10 positions match TRDD3. This CDR3 spans 18 amino acids. J gave up 11 bases and V 3 bases, and 21 bases lay outside the gene matches. CDR1 is TSWWSYY and CDR2 is QGS in the germline V gene. CDR3 region: CALGESPLRVGGYARLIF. The CDR3, as DNA: TGTGCTCTTGGGGAGTCCCCCCTTCGGGTAGGGGGATACGCGCGGCTCATCTTT.

The rearrangement uses TRDV1 and TRDJ1, with 13 bases aligning to TRDD3. CDR3 length: 23 amino acids. The V segment lost 4 bases and the J segment 3 bases; nucleotides outside the gene matches: 26. CDR1 and CDR2 from the germline V gene are TSWWSYY and QGS. The CDR3 loop is CALGGRPAALLGDTVYHPDKLIF. In DNA, the CDR3 is TGTGCTCTTGGGGGCAGGCCCGCGGCCCTACTGGGGGATACGGTCTACCACCCCGATAAACTCATCTTT.